What follows are 27 T cell receptor beta chains derived from one specimen sequenced in a study of identical twins. TCRdb redid the calling of the 5' RACE reads with MiXCR, one entry per CDR3 protein. The sample includes over 200,000 distinct CDR3 sequences, under 8.5% of them seen just once. The same sample was also used in a study of T cells expressing NK-cell markers.

The source material was CD8+ T cells sorted from blood. Receptors were obtained from a woman aged 18 to 35 in good health.

This clonotype showed up just a few times. This sequence joins TRBV6-2 or TRBV6-3 and TRBJ2-3; 9 nucleotides agree with TRBD2. Germline V CDR1 and CDR2: MNHEY, SVGEGT. V shed 5 bases, J shed 2 bases, and the junction held 14 bases outside the gene matches. The CDR3 sequence is 18 residues long. This CDR3 is CASSGGRDLSQITDTQYF. The CDR3 nucleotides are TGTGCCAGCAGTGGCGGGAGGGACCTATCCCAGATCACAGATACGCAGTATTTT.

The J gene is TRBJ2-1, the V gene TRBV6-2 or TRBV6-3, with D perhaps matching TRBD1 or TRBD2 (5 bases each). Trimming left V 3 bases short and J 10 bases short, with 7 bases between. The CDR3 totals 11 residues. From germline, CDR1 is MNHEY and CDR2 SVGEGT. The CDR3 DNA is TGTGCCAGCAGTTATCGGGACGAGCAGTTCTTC. It specifies CASSYRDEQFF.

This chain joins TRBV12-3 or TRBV12-4 and TRBJ2-7; 8 positions match TRBD2. V gave up 5 bases and J gave up 4 bases; unmatched junction bases: 7. The CDR3 is 14 residues long. In DNA, the CDR3 is TGTGCCAGCAGTGCCCCGGGACTAGGATACGAGCAGTACTTC. Residues: CASSAPGLGYEQYF.

This clonotype was detected ten times or more. The CDR3 region is CASSQGLAGSYFYEQYF. CDR3 nucleotides: TGTGCCAGCAGCCAAGGGCTAGCGGGATCTTACTTCTACGAGCAGTACTTC. This chain links TRBV14 with TRBJ2-7; TRBD2 matches at 9 bases. The J segment lost 3 bases and the V segment lost 1 base, leaving 10 bases of the junction unmatched. The CDR3 has 17 amino acids. Germline-derived CDR1 and CDR2 are SGHDN and FVKESK.

The chain has TRBV11-2 and TRBJ2-5; D may be TRBD2 (5 bases). Germline V gene sequence: CDR1 SGHAT, CDR2 FQNNGV. The CDR3 spans 13 residues. V dropped 1 base and J dropped 5 bases, with 8 bases sitting between them. The CDR3 DNA is TGTGCCAGCAGCTTAGCGGGGTTCGAGACCCAGTACTTC. This sequence encodes CASSLAGFETQYF. The full variable domain, rest sourced from reference TRBV11-2 and TRBJ2-5, is EAGVAQSPRYKIIEKRQSVAFWCNPISGHATLYWYQQILGQGPKLLIQFQNNGVVDDSQLPKDRFSAERLKGVDSTLKIQPAKLEDSAVYLCASSLAGFETQYFGPGTRLLVL.

This sequence joins TRBV29-1 and TRBJ1-2; D is unresolved. Germline V lookup: CDR1 SQVTM, CDR2 ANQGSEA. The CDR3 spans 11 residues. The germline V and J ends were trimmed by 4 bases and 4 bases, with 7 bases remaining between them. CDR3 region: CSVAEPYGYTF. CDR3 coding DNA: TGCAGCGTTGCAGAACCCTATGGCTACACCTTC.

This clonotype appeared a few times. The chain carries TRBV6-1 and TRBJ2-3; 7 bases match TRBD2. J gave up 5 bases and V 7 bases, and 9 bases lay outside the gene matches. Germline CDR1 and CDR2: MNHNS and SASEGT. The length of the CDR3 is 14 residues. The CDR3 region has the DNA TGTGCCAGCAATCGAGCGGGACGACGAGATACGCAGTATTTT. Translation: CASNRAGRRDTQYF.

This chain joins TRBV19 and TRBJ2-1; D is possibly TRBD2 (7 bases). Looked up from germline, CDR1 is LNHDA and CDR2 is SQIVND (reference sequence). Trimming removed 5 bases at V and 9 bases at J, with 14 bases between. The CDR3 contains 13 residues. The DNA for the CDR3 is TGTGCCAGTAGTGGACTAGGGGGGAGTGAGCAGTTCTTC. Translated: CASSGLGGSEQFF.

This clonotype was counted many times. The V gene is TRBV2, the J gene TRBJ2-1; TRBD2 matches 9 bases. V trimming: 6 bases; J trimming: 0 bases; junction bases outside the gene matches: 6. CDR3 length: 16 residues. Germline CDR1 reads SNHLY; CDR2 reads FYNNEI. The CDR3 DNA reads as TGTGCCAGCAGAGCGACTAGCGGAAGCTCCTACAATGAGCAGTTCTTC. It specifies CASRATSGSSYNEQFF.

This clonotype was seen repeatedly, ten times or more. The chain couples TRBV12-3 or TRBV12-4 to TRBJ1-6; a weak D match, TRBD1 (5 bases). There are 12 residues in the CDR3. Trimming cost V 5 bases and J 7 bases, with 6 bases left between them. The CDR3 bases are TGTGCCAGCAGTGGGGGGAATTCACCCCTCCACTTT. This encodes CASSGGNSPLHF.

This clonotype appeared a few times. The chain joins TRBV29-1 to TRBJ2-1; TRBD2 aligns across 10 bases. The length of the CDR3 is 13 residues. V trimming: 5 bases; J trimming: 4 bases; junction bases outside the gene matches: 2. From germline, CDR1 is SQVTM and CDR2 ANQGSEA. CDR3 residues: CSVYSGRYNEQFF. In DNA, the CDR3 is TGCAGCGTTTATAGCGGGAGGTACAATGAGCAGTTCTTC.

V gene TRBV10-3 combines with J gene TRBJ1-1, with no clear D. The CDR3 has 11 amino acids. Germline values: CDR1 ENHRY, CDR2 SYGVKD. V was clipped by 8 bases and J by 5 bases, with 9 bases between them. The CDR3: CAIRKGTEAFF. CDR3 nucleotides: TGTGCCATCCGGAAGGGAACTGAAGCTTTCTTT.

This clonotype appeared a few times. The chain uses TRBV6-5 and TRBJ2-7, with D perhaps matching TRBD1 (6 bases). The CDR3 covers 11 residues. V gave up 9 bases and J gave up 5 bases, with 11 bases separating them. Per germline, CDR1 MNHEY and CDR2 SVGAGI. The DNA for the CDR3 is TGTGCCAGTACAGGGTTAAACGAGCAGTACTTC. Its translation: CASTGLNEQYF.

The J gene is TRBJ1-2, the V gene TRBV6-2 or TRBV6-3; D remains ambiguous. Germline CDR1 is MNHEY and CDR2 is SVGEGT. There are 14 residues in the CDR3. The V end lost 5 bases, the J end lost 7 bases, and 17 bases lay between the germline ends. The CDR3 sequence: CASSPFFALTGYTF. CDR3 DNA: TGTGCCAGCAGTCCATTTTTCGCCCTAACTGGCTACACCTTC.

V gene TRBV6-2 or TRBV6-3 combines with J gene TRBJ2-1; 7 nucleotides match TRBD2. J gave up 3 bases and V 0 bases, and 5 bases lay outside the gene matches. The CDR3 is 16 amino acids. The germline V gene has CDR1 MNHEY and CDR2 SVGEGT. The CDR3 here is CASSYSIGGFYNEQFF. DNA for the CDR3: TGTGCCAGCAGTTACTCGATCGGGGGGTTCTACAATGAGCAGTTCTTC.

The rearrangement links TRBV6-1 to TRBJ1-6; no clear D gene. CDR3 length: 13 residues. CDR1 and CDR2 (germline): MNHNS, SASEGT. The ends were cut back, 6 bases at V and 7 bases at J, with 10 bases in the middle. The CDR3 DNA follows: TGTGCCAGCAGGACGGACTGGAATTCACCCCTCCACTTT. Translation gives CASRTDWNSPLHF.

The chain carries TRBV2 and TRBJ1-4; the match to TRBD1 covers 9 bases. The length of the CDR3 is 13 residues. Losses at the gene ends were 6 bases for V and 8 bases for J; bases not matched to a gene: 4. From germline, CDR1 is SNHLY and CDR2 FYNNEI. CDR3 nucleotide sequence: TGTGCCAGCAGGAGAGACAGGGGGGAAAAACTGTTTTTT. Protein product: CASRRDRGEKLFF.

The sample holds a few counts of this clonotype. This rearrangement joins TRBV20-1 to TRBJ2-1; D is perhaps TRBD1 (5 bases). This CDR3 spans 18 amino acids. With 6 bases removed from V and 3 bases from J, the gap between germline ends came to 27 bases. Germline values: CDR1 DFQATT, CDR2 SNEGSKA (reference sequence). This CDR3 is CSAMTGLAPLGLYNEQFF. The CDR3 DNA sequence: TGCAGTGCAATGACTGGTCTGGCACCCTTGGGGCTCTACAATGAGCAGTTCTTC.

The J gene is TRBJ2-3, the V gene TRBV7-2; D gene unclear. The germline CDR1 and CDR2 sequences are SGHTA and FQGNSA. V shed 5 bases and J shed 7 bases, with 16 bases lying between them. The CDR3 contains 14 residues. This chain's CDR3 is CASSEEVTFYTQYF. In DNA, the CDR3 is TGTGCCAGCAGCGAAGAGGTCACTTTCTATACGCAGTATTTT. Complete variable domain (other parts from reference TRBV7-2 and TRBJ2-3): GAGVSQSPSNKVTEKGKDVELRCDPISGHTALYWYRQSLGQGLEFLIYFQGNSAPDKSGLPSDRFSAERTGGSVSTLTIQRTQQEDSAVYLCASSEEVTFYTQYFGPGTRLTVL.

The gene calls are TRBV11-2 and TRBJ2-5; 11 bases agree with TRBD2. In germline, CDR1 is SGHAT, CDR2 FQNNGV. Trimming at V came to 1 base and at J to 4 bases, leaving 8 bases not matched to a gene. The CDR3 has 17 residues. The CDR3 loop reads CASSLGVAGGPGETQYF. The DNA for the CDR3 is TGTGCCAGCAGCTTAGGGGTAGCGGGAGGGCCGGGAGAGACCCAGTACTTC.

V gene TRBV12-3 or TRBV12-4 combines with J gene TRBJ2-7, with a tentative D call TRBD1 (5 bases). Trimming left V 3 bases short and J 6 bases short, with 18 bases between. This CDR3 has 15 residues. This chain's CDR3 is CASSFGAGAACEQYF. In DNA form, the CDR3 reads TGTGCCAGCAGTTTTGGGGCAGGAGCCGCCTGCGAGCAGTACTTC.

This chain connects TRBV4-1 to TRBJ2-3; 9 bases line up with TRBD2. The V and J ends lost 1 base and 6 bases, in that order; junction bases with no gene match: 8. Germline CDR1 and CDR2: MGHRA and YSYEKL. The CDR3 totals 16 residues. In DNA, the CDR3 is TGCGCCAGCAGCCAAGTTGGTGCGGGGGGGCGTGATACGCAGTATTTT. Translating it yields CASSQVGAGGRDTQYF.

The sample holds a few counts of this clonotype. The gene calls are TRBV20-1 and TRBJ2-1, with 9 bases matching TRBD2. In germline, CDR1 is DFQATT, CDR2 SNEGSKA (reference sequence). V dropped 0 bases and J dropped 9; count of bases not matched to a gene: 9. CDR3 length: 15 amino acids. This chain's CDR3 is CSARDTDSGSIEQFF. CDR3 DNA sequence: TGCAGTGCTAGAGATACTGATAGCGGGAGTATTGAGCAGTTCTTC.

The chain has TRBV12-5 and TRBJ2-5, with 8 bases that match TRBD1. Trimming removed 3 bases from V and 7 bases from J; junction bases left unmatched: 13. The germline CDR1 and CDR2 sequences are LGHNT and FRNRAP. CDR3 length equals 16 residues. This chain's CDR3 is CASGFAQGAPWGTQYF. The CDR3 DNA reads as TGTGCTAGTGGTTTTGCGCAGGGGGCCCCATGGGGGACCCAGTACTTC.

This clonotype was detected ten times or more. The chain has TRBV6-1 and TRBJ2-3, with 7 positions matching TRBD1. CDR1 and CDR2 (germline): MNHNS, SASEGT. J was trimmed by 4 bases and V by 5 bases; bases with no gene match: 3. This CDR3 spans 13 amino acids. The CDR3 DNA sequence: TGTGCCAGCAGTACAGGGGTGGCAGATACGCAGTATTTT. Its translation: CASSTGVADTQYF.

This clonotype was detected ten times or more. The genes are TRBV12-3 or TRBV12-4 and TRBJ1-2; possible D gene TRBD1, 5 bases. Trimming took off 6 bases at V and 2 bases at J, with 13 bases between the two ends. The CDR3 spans 14 residues. The CDR3 here is CASSSGTGNYGYTF. DNA of the CDR3: TGTGCCAGCAGCTCCGGGACGGGAAACTATGGCTACACCTTC.

This clonotype was counted only a few times. The chain carries TRBV9 and TRBJ2-1; TRBD2 might be the D (5 bases). Germline CDR1 is SGDLS and CDR2 is YYNGEE. This CDR3 spans 14 amino acids. Trimming pared 5 bases from V and 2 bases from J, leaving 11 bases between. The DNA for the CDR3 is TGTGCCAGCAGGGGCGGGTCTACCTACAATGAGCAGTTCTTC. Translating gives CASRGGSTYNEQFF.